The T cell receptor beta chain described here comes from a study of CD8+ T cells in alopecia areata. Details on this clone: Its antigen is undetermined.

PBMC-derived CD4+ and CD8+ T cells were sorted. Notes on the study in general: Researchers reported that TCR sharing among patients proved less clear than in mice, possibly HLA-linked. Sequencing of scalp samples also includes resident alphabeta T cells from normal skin. Normal scalp had lower clonality than lesional scalp, with alopecia totalis/universalis lesions showing this most strongly.

Germline CDR1 and CDR2: LNHNV and YYDKDF (reference sequence). This CDR3 spans 14 amino acids. Trimming left V 0 bases short and J 8 bases short, with 11 bases between. Extracted from the samples, RNA was reverse transcribed into cDNA to serve as the sequencing template. Sequenced by immunoSEQ multiplex PCR; TCRdb stores in-frame clones only, minus some. The table shows some 100,000 clones, with approximately 60% occurring only once. The TCR originated in a human donor in good health. The rearrangement uses TRBV15 and TRBJ2-4; D remains ambiguous. The sequencing sample was made of CD4+ T cells sorted from blood. CDR3 coding DNA: TGTGCCACCAGCAGAGATGGCTACCTGGACATTCAGTACTTC. Amino acids: CATSRDGYLDIQYF. Full variable domain (remainder filled in from reference TRBV15 and TRBJ2-4): DAMVIQNPRYQVTQFGKPVTLSCSQTLNHNVMYWYQQKSSQAPKLLFHYYDKDFNNEADTPDNFQSRRPNTSFCFLDIRSPGLGDTAMYLCATSRDGYLDIQYFGAGTRLSVL.